One and the same sample provided the 20 T cell receptor beta chains below, sequenced in a study of CD8 T cells in Susac syndrome. RNA, at about 0.45 to 1 ug, was reverse transcribed with random hexamers. MiXCR, applied by TCRdb to the immunoSEQ multiplex PCR reads, yields one record per CDR3 protein. The repertoire holds some 70,000 distinct CDR3 sequences, with around 96% as singletons. Sequencing was done on a sample of CD8+ T cells from PBMCs. Receptors originate from a human donor with multiple sclerosis.

The rearrangement joins TRBV28 to TRBJ1-3; D is undetermined. The CDR3 runs 17 residues. Trimming took 5 bases from V and 0 from J, leaving 17 bases between them. Germline lookup yields CDR1 MDHEN and CDR2 SYDVKM. CDR3 in amino acids: CASSALDAPSSGNTIYF. The CDR3 DNA follows: TGTGCCAGCAGTGCCCTGGACGCGCCTAGCTCTGGAAACACCATATATTTT.

The CDR3 DNA reads TGTGCCACCAGTGATTTGGCTAGTGCCCTCGGCACAGATACGCAGTATTTT. Protein: CATSDLASALGTDTQYF. V is TRBV24-1 and J is TRBJ2-3; no firm D call. The CDR3 consists of 17 residues. Looked up from germline, CDR1 is KGHDR and CDR2 is SFDVKD. V dropped 0 bases and J dropped 1 base, with 13 bases sitting between them.

The chain links TRBV12-3 or TRBV12-4 to TRBJ2-3; 13 bases are shared with TRBD2. The CDR3 has 17 residues. V shed 3 bases, J shed 2 bases, and the junction held 5 bases outside the gene matches. CDR3 in DNA: TGTGCCAGCAGTTTCGGGACTAGCGGGGCTTACACAGATACGCAGTATTTT. Its protein product is CASSFGTSGAYTDTQYF.

V usage is TRBV29-1 and J usage is TRBJ2-5; 8 nucleotides agree with TRBD2. Trimming at V came to 2 bases and at J to 3 bases, leaving 5 bases not matched to a gene. CDR3 length equals 14 residues. The germline CDR1 and CDR2 sequences are SQVTM and ANQGSEA. CDR3 nucleotide sequence: TGCAGCGTTGAAACGACTAGCGCGGAAGAGACCCAGTACTTC. Translated: CSVETTSAEETQYF.

This chain uses TRBV5-4 with TRBJ2-1; D is ambiguous. The CDR3 runs to 10 residues. In germline, CDR1 is SGHNT, CDR2 YYREEE (reference sequence). The germline V and J ends were trimmed by 1 base and 12 bases, with 5 bases remaining between them. The CDR3 sequence: CASSLSWQFF. The CDR3 DNA reads TGTGCCAGCAGCTTGAGTTGGCAGTTCTTC.

The chain carries TRBV4-1 and TRBJ2-7; 8 bases are shared with TRBD2. V lost 1 base and J lost 0; bases outside the gene matches: 5. CDR3 size: 16 residues. Germline-derived CDR1 and CDR2 are MGHRA and YSYEKL. As DNA, the CDR3 is TGCGCCAGCAGCCAAGCCCTAGCGGGCGTCTCCTACGAGCAGTACTTC. Translating it yields CASSQALAGVSYEQYF.

V is TRBV12-3 or TRBV12-4 and J is TRBJ1-5, with unresolved D. V was cut by 1 base and J by 6 bases, with 13 bases left in between. CDR3 length: 15 amino acids. CDR3: CASSLVDSEGQPQHF. The CDR3, as DNA: TGTGCCAGCAGTTTAGTTGACTCTGAAGGTCAGCCCCAGCATTTT.

This chain connects TRBV3-1 to TRBJ2-7; 10 positions match TRBD2. The CDR3 contains 15 residues. Germline CDR1 is LGHDT and CDR2 is YNNKEL (reference sequence). Trimming cost V 2 bases and J 5 bases; bases outside gene matches: 6. CDR3 protein: CASSQPSGGVNEQYF. As DNA, the CDR3 is TGTGCCAGCAGCCAACCTAGCGGGGGTGTGAACGAGCAGTACTTC.

The chain is built from TRBV12-3 or TRBV12-4 and TRBJ2-1; no definite D call. This CDR3 has 13 residues. Trimming left V 3 bases short and J 8 bases short, with 11 bases between. CDR3 amino acids: CASSFRGSDEQFF. The CDR3 nucleotides are TGTGCCAGCAGTTTCCGTGGGTCGGATGAGCAGTTCTTC.

The genes are TRBV20-1 and TRBJ1-1; possibly TRBD1 for D (5 bases). Per the germline V gene, CDR1 is DFQATT and CDR2 is SNEGSKA (reference sequence). Trimming took 5 bases from V and 0 from J, leaving 13 bases between them. The CDR3 extends over 14 amino acids. Written as DNA, the CDR3 is TGCAGTGCTTTGCCGGACATGTTGAACACTGAAGCTTTCTTT. This gives the protein CSALPDMLNTEAFF.

The chain couples TRBV7-8 to TRBJ1-1, with D unresolved. Germline CDR1 reads SGHVS; CDR2 reads FQNEAQ. The CDR3 contains 12 residues. V was shortened by 5 bases and J by 2 bases, with 6 bases between the two germline ends. DNA for the CDR3: TGTGCCAGCAGCCCGGACAACACTGAAGCTTTCTTT. It encodes CASSPDNTEAFF.

The chain is built from TRBV15 and TRBJ2-1; D is ambiguous. The CDR3 extends over 15 amino acids. Looked up from germline, CDR1 is LNHNV and CDR2 is YYDKDF (reference sequence). Trimming stripped 2 bases from V and 6 bases from J, with 14 bases between. CDR3 sequence (DNA): TGTGCCACCAGCAGACCCACTCAACTGAGCAATGAGCAGTTCTTC. Amino acid sequence: CATSRPTQLSNEQFF. The full variable domain, rest sourced from reference TRBV15 and TRBJ2-1, is DAMVIQNPRYQVTQFGKPVTLSCSQTLNHNVMYWYQQKSSQAPKLLFHYYDKDFNNEADTPDNFQSRRPNTSFCFLDIRSPGLGDTAMYLCATSRPTQLSNEQFFGPGTRLTVL.

This chain links TRBV9 with TRBJ2-3; D could derive from TRBD1 or TRBD2 (5 bases each). Germline CDR1 and CDR2: SGDLS and YYNGEE. This CDR3 comprises 16 residues. With 0 bases removed from V and 0 bases from J, the gap between germline ends came to 11 bases. The CDR3 spells CASSVEGRKSTDTQYF. The CDR3 nucleotides are TGTGCCAGCAGCGTAGAGGGACGGAAGAGCACAGATACGCAGTATTTT.

CDR3 residues: CASSFDPSEYEQYF. The CDR3 bases are TGTGCCAGCAGCTTCGACCCGTCAGAGTACGAGCAGTACTTC. The chain combines TRBV11-2 with TRBJ2-7; D uncertain. Germline V gene sequence: CDR1 SGHAT, CDR2 FQNNGV. V dropped 3 bases and J dropped 4 bases, with 13 bases sitting between them. This CDR3 has 14 amino acids.

The chain carries TRBV4-3 and TRBJ2-2, with 10 bases that match TRBD1. Germline V CDR1 and CDR2: LGHNA, YSLEER. The V segment lost 4 bases and the J segment 6 bases; nucleotides outside the gene matches: 2. The CDR3 sequence is 14 residues long. The CDR3 nucleotides read TGCGCCAGCAGCCCCGGGACAGGGGCCGGGGAGCTGTTTTTT. Translating it yields CASSPGTGAGELFF.

CDR3 amino acids: CASSLGAEEETQYF. The CDR3 DNA sequence: TGTGCCAGCAGCTTAGGGGCAGAGGAAGAGACCCAGTACTTC. This chain links TRBV7-2 with TRBJ2-5, with D uncertain. The CDR3 has 14 residues. V lost 1 base to trimming and J lost 3 bases, with 9 bases between them. Germline CDR1 and CDR2: SGHTA and FQGNSA.

The chain is built from TRBV29-1 and TRBJ1-3; the D is unclear. V lost 3 bases to trimming and J lost 0 bases, with 12 bases between them. There are 15 residues in the CDR3. The germline V gene has CDR1 SQVTM and CDR2 ANQGSEA. The CDR3 protein is CSVDPPGLSGNTIYF. The CDR3 DNA is TGCAGCGTTGATCCGCCCGGACTCTCTGGAAACACCATATATTTT.

The V and J genes are TRBV20-1 and TRBJ2-1, with D tentatively TRBD2 (6 bases). The germline V gene has CDR1 DFQATT and CDR2 SNEGSKA (reference sequence). V was trimmed by 6 bases and J by 8 bases, leaving 23 bases between them. The CDR3 is made up of 15 amino acids. The CDR3 loop reads CSAHGGGWTAYEQFF. The DNA of the CDR3 is TGCAGTGCCCACGGTGGGGGGTGGACTGCGTATGAGCAGTTCTTC.

This chain joins TRBV20-1 and TRBJ2-7; the match to TRBD2 covers 11 bases. The V and J ends lost 4 bases and 4 bases, in that order; junction bases with no gene match: 3. The CDR3 runs to 13 residues. The germline V gene encodes CDR1 DFQATT and CDR2 SNEGSKA (reference sequence). The CDR3 here is CSAKTSGEYEQYF. For the CDR3, the DNA is TGCAGTGCTAAGACTAGCGGGGAGTACGAGCAGTACTTC.

V usage is TRBV27 and J usage is TRBJ1-1; TRBD1 aligns across 7 bases. V lost 5 bases, J lost 1 base, and 7 bases stayed unmatched. CDR1 is MNHEY and CDR2 is SMNVEV in the germline V gene (reference sequence). The CDR3 has 15 residues. This CDR3 is CASSARQGTNTEAFF. DNA for the CDR3: TGTGCCAGCAGTGCCCGACAGGGTACGAACACTGAAGCTTTCTTT.